This T cell receptor (beta chain) was found in a study of CDR3 diversity in severe acne. The V and J ends lost 1 base and 2 bases respectively, with 8 bases between them. This CDR3 comprises 13 residues. CDR1 and CDR2 from the germline V gene are SQVTM and ANQGSEA. Using its own MiXCR run on the PCR reads, TCRdb lists one record per CDR3 protein. The sample yields about 98,000 distinct CDR3 sequences, around 53% seen once. Sequenced: blood. The V and J genes are TRBV29-1 and TRBJ1-2; no firm D call. The receptor was isolated from a male donor with acne. In DNA, the CDR3 is TGCAGCGTTGAAGGGCAGGAGAACTATGGCTACACCTTC. Protein sequence: CSVEGQENYGYTF. Complete variable domain (other parts from reference TRBV29-1 and TRBJ1-2): SAVISQKPSRDICQRGTSLTIQCQVDSQVTMMFWYRQQPGQSLTLIATANQGSEATYESGFVIDKFPISRPNLTFSTLTVSNMSPEDSSIYLCSVEGQENYGYTFGSGTRLTVV.